Included here is one T cell receptor beta chain sequence, with context. Its specificity is not known. The data stem from a study of metastatic and nonmetastatic thyroid tumors. Across the study: Thyroid patients, malignant and benign, had repertoires compared across blood and tumor or nodule tissue. Whole-study findings and limits: In blood and tumor, TCR beta diversity was reportedly significantly higher in malignant thyroid tumors than in benign nodules.

As originally analysed: The study's classifier, a distant-metastasis tool for papillary thyroid cancer, was built using CDR3 differences across clinicopathological groups. MiXCR was used by TCRdb to re-call the PCR reads. TCRdb's processing, not the authors' own work, is the source of the V and J calls. The sample has 4,500 to 6,500 clones, around 28% seen once. All patients reached thyroid surgery having received no treatment beforehand. This sequence originates from a female donor with papillary thyroid cancer or a benign thyroid nodule (not recorded which). Some clones in this sample may be carry-over from other donors' samples. Specimen: adjacent normal tissue.

The CDR3 nucleotides read TGTGCCAGTAGTATAATAGCGGGTGTGGAGACCCAGTACTTC. Protein product: CASSIIAGVETQYF. V usage is TRBV19 and J usage is TRBJ2-5; TRBD2 matches 7 bases. J gave up 5 bases and V 2 bases, and 5 bases lay outside the gene matches. Looked up from germline, CDR1 is LNHDA and CDR2 is SQIVND (reference sequence). The CDR3 is 14 residues long.